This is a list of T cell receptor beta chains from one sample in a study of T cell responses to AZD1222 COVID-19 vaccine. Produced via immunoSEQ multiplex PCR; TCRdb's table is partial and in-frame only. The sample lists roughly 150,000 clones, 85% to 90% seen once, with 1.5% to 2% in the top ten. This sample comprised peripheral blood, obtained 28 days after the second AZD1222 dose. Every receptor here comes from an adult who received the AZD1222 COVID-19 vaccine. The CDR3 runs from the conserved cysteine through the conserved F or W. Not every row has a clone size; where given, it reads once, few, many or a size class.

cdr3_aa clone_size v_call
CASSPSQGNMNTEAFF - TRBV18
CASSSRQGGTEAFF - TRBV5-1
CASSLGQGDNEQFF few TRBV11-3
CAISGNRAGNTIYF - TRBV10-3
CASRTGTGGLYEQFF - TRBV7-9
CASSFMGDTDTQYF - TRBV11-3
CASSLGYGRQNSPLHF - TRBV5-6
CASSYLREGYEQYF - TRBV6-2/TRBV6-3
CASKGDSSYEQYF - TRBV12-3/TRBV12-4
CASSQDLLVAKNIQYF - TRBV4-1
CASSTREPSGYTF - TRBV9
CASSLSAGATYGYTF - TRBV7-2
CASSYQAGTGFNQPQHF - TRBV6-2/TRBV6-3
CASSLALGWETQYF - TRBV7-9
CASSEGGGFTEAFF - TRBV2
CASSSEGGKLFF - TRBV7-9
CASRPGLVSDTQYF - TRBV6-5
CASRKTGGGPQHF - TRBV28
CAWRQKGDEQYF - TRBV30
CASRDSVSGYTF - TRBV6-5
CASSRDRASYEQYF - TRBV6-6
CASSLGDGLYEQYF - TRBV5-1
CASSPRAGDNNGYTF - TRBV18
CASSPLEGANNSPLHF - TRBV9
CASSAQRSSYNEQFF once TRBV10-1
CASSFLIRGPNQPQHF - TRBV7-2
CASSLFGGDEKLFF - TRBV5-1
CASSSDGSYGYTF - TRBV12-3/TRBV12-4